Shown below are 5 T cell receptor beta chains from a single sample sequenced in a study of beta chain features in type 1 diabetes. Whole-study results and caveats: Type 1 diabetes patients had moderately but significantly shorter TCRB CDR3s in all four CD4+ subsets.

Isolated RNA was reverse transcribed in full, so expressed TCRB transcripts were sequenced. Assay: immunoSEQ multiplex PCR; the TCRdb copy retains only in-frame clones and omits some. The sample contains hundreds of thousands of clones, around an eighth of which appear only once. The antigens these receptors bind are not known. Sequenced sample: naive CD4+ T cells from blood. Receptors were obtained from a man between 18 and 35 years old with type 1 diabetes.

This chain joins TRBV5-4 and TRBJ1-6; no clear D. Germline CDR1 and CDR2: SGHNT and YYREEE (reference sequence). V lost 3 bases, J lost 7 bases, and 8 bases lay in between. The CDR3 contains 13 residues. CDR3 sequence reads: CASSSVSNSPLHF. The CDR3 DNA sequence: TGTGCCAGCAGCTCAGTATCAAATTCACCCCTCCACTTT. Supplemented by reference TRBV5-4 and TRBJ1-6, the full variable domain reads ETGVTQSPTHLIKTRGQQVTLRCSSQSGHNTVSWYQQALGQGPQFIFQYYREEENGRGNFPPRFSGLQFPNYSSELNVNALELDDSALYLCASSSVSNSPLHFGNGTRLTVT.

This clone came up a few times. This rearrangement joins TRBV25-1 to TRBJ1-1; 12 nucleotides agree with TRBD1. The CDR3 runs 17 residues. The ends lost 1 base at V and 0 bases at J; junction bases unmatched: 3. Germline lookup yields CDR1 MGHDK and CDR2 SYGVNS. This CDR3 reads CASSEFGTGGLNTEAFF. The CDR3 DNA reads as TGTGCCAGCAGTGAATTTGGGACAGGGGGCTTGAACACTGAAGCTTTCTTT.

In its sample, this clone was seen a few times. The J gene is TRBJ1-2, the V gene TRBV7-2; D gene unclear. Germline CDR1 is SGHTA and CDR2 is FQGNSA. V dropped 6 bases and J dropped 5 bases, with 7 bases sitting between them. The CDR3 spans 11 residues. This CDR3 is CASSPTYGYTF. The CDR3 coding sequence is TGTGCCAGCAGTCCCACTTATGGCTACACCTTC.

A few counts support this clone. The V call is TRBV6-5, the J call TRBJ2-5; D ambiguous. Trimming removed 4 bases from V and 5 bases from J, with 17 bases in between. This CDR3 spans 15 amino acids. Germline CDR1 and CDR2: MNHEY and SVGAGI. The CDR3: CASSSAQTLTETQYF. In nucleotides, the CDR3 is TGTGCCAGCAGTTCTGCCCAGACTCTTACCGAGACCCAGTACTTC.

The sample holds a few counts of this clone. The chain employs TRBV5-6 and TRBJ1-1, with a tentative D call TRBD1 (5 bases). V was cut by 4 bases and J by 1 base, with 11 bases left in between. CDR1 is SGHDT, CDR2 YYEEEE, per germline. This CDR3 comprises 14 residues. Written as DNA, the CDR3 is TGTGCCAGCAGCGTTGGGACGGAGAACACTGAAGCTTTCTTT. Amino acid sequence: CASSVGTENTEAFF.